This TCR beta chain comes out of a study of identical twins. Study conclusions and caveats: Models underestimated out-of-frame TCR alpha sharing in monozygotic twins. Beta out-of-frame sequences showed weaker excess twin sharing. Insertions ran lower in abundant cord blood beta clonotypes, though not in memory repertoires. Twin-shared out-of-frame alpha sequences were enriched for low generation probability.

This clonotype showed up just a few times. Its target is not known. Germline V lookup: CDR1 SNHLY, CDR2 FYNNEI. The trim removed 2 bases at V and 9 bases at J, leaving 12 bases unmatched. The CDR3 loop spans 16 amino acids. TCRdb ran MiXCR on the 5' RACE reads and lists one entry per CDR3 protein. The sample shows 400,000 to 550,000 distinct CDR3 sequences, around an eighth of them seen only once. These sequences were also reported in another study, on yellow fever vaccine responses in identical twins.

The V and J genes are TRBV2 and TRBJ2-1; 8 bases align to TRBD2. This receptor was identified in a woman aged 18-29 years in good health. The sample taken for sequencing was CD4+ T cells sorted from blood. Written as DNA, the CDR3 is TGTGCCAGCAGTGAAAATCCGGGGGGGGCGGTCGGTGAGCAGTTCTTC. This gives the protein CASSENPGGAVGEQFF.